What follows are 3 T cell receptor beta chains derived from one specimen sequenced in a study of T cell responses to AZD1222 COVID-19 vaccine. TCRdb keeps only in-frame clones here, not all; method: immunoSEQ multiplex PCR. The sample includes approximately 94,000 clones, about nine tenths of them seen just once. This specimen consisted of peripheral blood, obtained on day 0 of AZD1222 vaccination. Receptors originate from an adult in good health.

CDR3 nucleotides: TGCAGCGTTGAAGCTAACGACAGGTCTGAAGCTTTCTTT. This encodes CSVEANDRSEAFF. The rearrangement joins TRBV29-1 to TRBJ1-1, with D possibly being TRBD1 (6 bases). CDR3 size: 13 residues. V was trimmed by 1 base and J by 6 bases, leaving 12 bases between them. Per germline, CDR1 SQVTM and CDR2 ANQGSEA.

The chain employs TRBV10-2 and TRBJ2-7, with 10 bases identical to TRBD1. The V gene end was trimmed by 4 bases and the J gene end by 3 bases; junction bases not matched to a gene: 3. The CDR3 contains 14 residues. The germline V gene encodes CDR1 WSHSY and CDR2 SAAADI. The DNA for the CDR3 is TGCGCCAGCAGTGGGGGACAGGGGATCTACGAGCAGTACTTC. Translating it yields CASSGGQGIYEQYF.

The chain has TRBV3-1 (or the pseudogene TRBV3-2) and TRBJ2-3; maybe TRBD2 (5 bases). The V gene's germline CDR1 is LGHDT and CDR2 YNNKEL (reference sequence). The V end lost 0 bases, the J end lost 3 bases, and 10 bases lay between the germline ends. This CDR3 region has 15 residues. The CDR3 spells CASSQDGGRTDTQYF. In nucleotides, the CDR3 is TGTGCCAGCAGCCAAGATGGTGGGAGAACAGATACGCAGTATTTT.